This TCR beta chain was observed in a study of T cell repertoires in cytomegalovirus infection. Across the whole study: Both a matching HLA type and CMV infection were indicated by public TCR beta signatures.

TCRdb used MiXCR to reprocess the reads, holding one entry per CDR3 protein. The data contain roughly 600,000 distinct CDR3 sequences, 24% of them singletons. The CDR3 covers 15 residues. V lost 5 bases, J lost 1 base, and 4 bases stayed unmatched. Germline V lookup: CDR1 SGHVS, CDR2 FNYEAQ. At least ten counts were recorded for this clonotype. This chain uses TRBV7-6 with TRBJ2-1; 8 bases align to TRBD2. Sequenced: CD8+ T cells from PBMCs. The sequence was obtained from a human donor in good health (CMV status not recorded). Some clones in this sample may be carry-over from other donors' samples. The CDR3 spells CASSATGGSYNEQFF. The CDR3 DNA is TGTGCCAGCAGCGCGACGGGGGGGTCCTACAATGAGCAGTTCTTC.